The 17 T cell receptor beta chains below come from one sample, sequenced in a study of T cells in Graves' hyperthyroidism and ophthalmopathy. Researchers took RNA transcripts and amplified the TCR beta CDR3 regions from them. Researchers ran a first-round RT-PCR on the TCR CDR3 using the HTBI primer set. TCRdb called the multiplex PCR reads again in MiXCR, with one record for every CDR3 protein. The sample includes 530,000 or so distinct CDR3 sequences, less than 25% seen only once; the top ten take around 10%. Sequencing input: blood. These receptors were obtained from a woman between 25 and 40 years old with Graves' ophthalmopathy.

V is TRBV12-3 or TRBV12-4 and J is TRBJ2-7, with D possibly TRBD1 on 6 matching bases. CDR3 length: 15 amino acids. V shed 6 bases and J shed 1 base, with 16 bases lying between them. This CDR3 is CASRARGLRSYEQYF. In nucleotides, the CDR3 is TGTGCCAGCAGAGCAAGGGGGTTACGATCCTACGAGCAGTACTTC.

This clonotype was counted many times. The CDR3 DNA is TGTGCCAGCAGACTACAGGGAGAAGAGACCCAGTACTTC. It yields the protein CASRLQGEETQYF. V gene TRBV7-9 combines with J gene TRBJ2-5, with D possibly TRBD1 on 6 matching bases. Germline CDR1 is SEHNR and CDR2 is FQNEAQ (reference sequence). The length of the CDR3 is 13 residues. The V end was cut by 6 bases, the J end by 3 bases, with 11 bases between.

CDR3 sequence (DNA): TGCGCCAGCAGCTTGCAGGGCGGGGATCGTGGCTACACCTTC. Translated, it gives CASSLQGGDRGYTF. The J gene is TRBJ1-2, the V gene TRBV5-1; D is perhaps TRBD1 (5 bases). CDR3 size: 14 residues. With 1 base removed from V and 7 bases from J, the gap between germline ends came to 14 bases. Germline V gives CDR1 SGHRS, CDR2 YFSETQ.

This clonotype has ten or more counts. The chain couples TRBV20-1 to TRBJ1-1, with D maybe TRBD1 (6 bases). Trimming pared 5 bases from V and 1 base from J, leaving 11 bases between. CDR3 length equals 13 residues. CDR1 is DFQATT and CDR2 is SNEGSKA in the germline V gene (reference sequence). CDR3 in DNA: TGCAGTGCTCAGGGACATAAGAACACTGAAGCTTTCTTT. Translated, it gives CSAQGHKNTEAFF.

This clonotype was recorded many times. The chain employs TRBV11-2 and TRBJ2-5, with D unclear. V was shortened by 2 bases and J by 1 base, with 11 bases between the two germline ends. Per germline, CDR1 SGHAT and CDR2 FQNNGV. This CDR3 region has 15 residues. CDR3 sequence (DNA): TGTGCCAGCAGCTTAAGCTGGACCAGCCAAGAGACCCAGTACTTC. This translates into CASSLSWTSQETQYF.

This clonotype was recorded at least ten times. This chain connects TRBV6-1 to TRBJ2-7; 8 nucleotides match TRBD2. The CDR3 contains 15 residues. With 5 bases clipped from V and 3 bases from J, the junction kept 9 bases outside the gene matches. Germline CDR1 and CDR2: MNHNS and SASEGT. The CDR3 DNA follows: TGTGCCAGCAGTAGGGGACTAGAGAAAAACTACGAGCAGTACTTC. This codes for CASSRGLEKNYEQYF.

The V call is TRBV6-1, the J call TRBJ1-3; no firm D call. V was trimmed by 4 bases and J by 0 bases, leaving 7 bases between them. CDR3 size: 14 residues. Germline lookup yields CDR1 MNHNS and CDR2 SASEGT. CDR3 in DNA: TGTGCCAGCAGTGTAGCCAGCTCTGGAAACACCATATATTTT. This sequence encodes CASSVASSGNTIYF.

The sample holds one count of this clonotype. The rearrangement links TRBV6-1 to TRBJ2-5, with D perhaps assigned TRBD1 or TRBD2 (5 bases each). Between the trimmed V and J ends, which lost 6 bases and 0 bases, there was a span of 14 bases. The CDR3 runs to 15 residues. Germline CDR1 reads MNHNS; CDR2 reads SASEGT. The DNA for the CDR3 is TGTGCCAGCAGGCCCGGGGCGTCGTACCAAGAGACCCAGTACTTC. Its translation is CASRPGASYQETQYF.

This clonotype was picked up many times. This chain connects TRBV6-2 or TRBV6-3 to TRBJ1-1; no clear D gene. This CDR3 has 11 residues. Germline V gives CDR1 MNHEY, CDR2 SVGEGT. V was pared by 2 bases and J by 7 bases, with 5 bases between. The CDR3 sequence: CASSYVYEAFF. The CDR3 region has the DNA TGTGCCAGCAGTTACGTCTATGAAGCTTTCTTT.

This rearrangement joins TRBV30 to TRBJ2-7; D perhaps matches TRBD1 (5 bases). Germline V gene sequence: CDR1 GTSNPN, CDR2 SVGIG (reference sequence). The CDR3 extends over 12 amino acids. Between the trimmed V and J ends, which lost 7 bases and 0 bases, there was a span of 10 bases. Written as DNA, the CDR3 is TGTGCCTTCAGGGCGAGCTCCTACGAGCAGTACTTC. Residues: CAFRASSYEQYF.

This chain uses TRBV19 with TRBJ2-6; 10 nucleotides agree with TRBD1. The CDR3 has 18 amino acids. Germline V gene sequence: CDR1 LNHDA, CDR2 SQIVND (reference sequence). V lost 10 bases to trimming and J lost 2 bases; unmatched junction nucleotides: 14. The CDR3 spells CATSEGQGQRTGANVLTF. Here the CDR3 DNA reads TGTGCCACCAGTGAGGGACAGGGGCAAAGAACTGGGGCCAACGTCCTGACTTTC.

About this clonotype: One base away lies a much larger clone, so this may be a sequencing read error. The missing conserved phenylalanine or tryptophan at the end of this CDR3 makes a read error likely. This chain connects TRBV6-4 to TRBJ1-1; 10 positions agree with TRBD1. There are 14 residues in the CDR3. After removal of 8 bases from V and 4 bases from J, the junction contained 7 bases not matched to a gene. Germline V gene sequence: CDR1 MRHNA, CDR2 SNTAGT. CDR3 residues: CASGDRGLGTEAFS. CDR3 nucleotides: TGTGCCAGCGGGGACAGGGGTCTGGGCACTGAAGCTTTCTCT.

This clonotype was found many times. J is TRBJ1-5 and V is TRBV6-2 or TRBV6-3; weak D call: TRBD1 (5 bases). V was clipped by 5 bases and J by 0 bases, with 20 bases between them. Germline loops: CDR1 MNHEY, CDR2 SVGEGT. The CDR3 is 18 amino acids. CDR3 sequence reads: CASSLDKRGVYSNQPQHF. DNA of the CDR3: TGTGCCAGCAGTCTGGACAAAAGAGGGGTTTATAGCAATCAGCCCCAGCATTTT.

V gene TRBV6-2 or TRBV6-3 combines with J gene TRBJ1-1; TRBD1 might be the D (5 bases). Germline lookup yields CDR1 MNHEY and CDR2 SVGEGT. V gave up 5 bases and J gave up 0 bases, with 22 bases separating them. The CDR3 sequence is 18 residues long. The CDR3 DNA reads TGTGCCAGCAGTACCACGTACAGTGGGGCCGACATGAACACTGAAGCTTTCTTT. This codes for CASSTTYSGADMNTEAFF.

The sample holds many counts of this clonotype. J is TRBJ2-5 and V is TRBV6-5, with 10 nucleotides matching TRBD1. V dropped 7 bases and J dropped 3; count of bases not matched to a gene: 2. CDR1 and CDR2 (germline): MNHEY, SVGAGI. CDR3 length: 13 residues. The DNA of the CDR3 is TGTGCCAGCAAGGACAGGGGGAAAGAGACCCAGTACTTC. It encodes CASKDRGKETQYF.

This clonotype was counted ten times or more. The rearrangement uses TRBV2 and TRBJ1-1, with D possibly TRBD1 on 5 matching bases. Germline V lookup: CDR1 SNHLY, CDR2 FYNNEI. Trimming took off 6 bases at V and 11 bases at J, with 13 bases between the two ends. The CDR3 is made up of 11 amino acids. The DNA for the CDR3 is TGTGCCAGCAGCGATGGGACGGTGGCTTTCTTT. It is translated as CASSDGTVAFF.

This clonotype was counted ten times or more. A read error may account for a junction end that differs from germline. This chain links TRBV6-2 or TRBV6-3 with TRBJ1-4; TRBD1 agrees at 11 bases. Germline V gene lookup returns CDR1 MNHEY and CDR2 SVGEGT. CDR3 length equals 12 residues. The CDR3 DNA is TGTGCCAGCGGACAGGGGGCGCCTTCCAGGAATTTT. The encoded protein is CASGQGAPSRNF.